The T cell receptor (beta chain) described here comes from a study of blood T cells in healthy people across ages. Then a second PCR, running about 7 to 11 cycles, was carried out with a sample-barcoded 5' primer and a J-beta primer mix. Each CDR3 protein gets one entry after TCRdb re-called the 5' RACE reads with MiXCR. The repertoire holds 1.5 million to 1.9 million distinct CDR3 sequences, roughly 43% seen once, with about 4% in the top ten. Per sample, at least 5.5 micrograms of total RNA were extracted. Trimming cost V 2 bases and J 1 base; bases outside gene matches: 4. Germline V CDR1 and CDR2: ENHRY, SYGVKD. This CDR3 has 16 amino acids.

The TCR sequence derives from a woman aged 18-29 years in good health. J is TRBJ2-1 and V is TRBV10-3; 8 bases agree with TRBD2. The specimen was blood. The DNA of the CDR3 is TGTGCCATCAGTGAGGCTCGGGAGGGGTCCTACAATGAGCAGTTCTTC. Its translation: CAISEAREGSYNEQFF.